This TCR beta chain was captured in a study of T cell responses to AZD1222 COVID-19 vaccine. Study-level information: Both about-4-week and about-12-week second-dose recipients were combined.

Study-level results: Donor demographics were predominantly white British with a female majority; clonal diversity may be underestimated. Variant regions that are unmutated are reportedly the target of nearly half of spike-specific TCRs. It was only after the peak T cell response that any repertoires were sampled.

A note on this clone: Its target is unknown.

Libraries were prepared by immunoSEQ multiplex PCR; TCRdb keeps only in-frame clonotypes and omits some of them. This table has roughly 40,000 clones, less than 85% appearing once. The clonotype comes from an adult in good health. This specimen consisted of peripheral blood, obtained on day 0 of AZD1222 vaccination.

CDR3 sequence (DNA): TGCGCCAGCAGCTTGGCAGGGGAAGGCTACACCTTC. Protein product: CASSLAGEGYTF. The chain employs TRBV5-1 and TRBJ1-2; the D gene is possibly TRBD1 (6 bases). CDR1 and CDR2 (germline): SGHRS, YFSETQ. The ends were cut back, 0 bases at V and 8 bases at J, with 8 bases in the middle. This CDR3 spans 12 amino acids.